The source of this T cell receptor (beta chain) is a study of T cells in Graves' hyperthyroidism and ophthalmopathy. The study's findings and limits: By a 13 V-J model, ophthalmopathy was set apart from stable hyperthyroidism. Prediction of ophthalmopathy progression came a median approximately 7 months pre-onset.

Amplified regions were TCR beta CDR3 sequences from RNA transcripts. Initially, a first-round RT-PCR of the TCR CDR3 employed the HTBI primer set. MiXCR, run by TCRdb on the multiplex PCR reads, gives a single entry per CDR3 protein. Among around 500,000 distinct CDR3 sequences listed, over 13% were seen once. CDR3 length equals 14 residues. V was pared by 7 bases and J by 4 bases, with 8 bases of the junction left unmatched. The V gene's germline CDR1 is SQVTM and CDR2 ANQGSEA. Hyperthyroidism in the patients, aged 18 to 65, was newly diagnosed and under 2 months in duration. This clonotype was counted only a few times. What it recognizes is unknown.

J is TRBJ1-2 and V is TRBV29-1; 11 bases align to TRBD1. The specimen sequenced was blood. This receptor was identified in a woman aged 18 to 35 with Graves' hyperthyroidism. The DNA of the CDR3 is TGCAGCGCTTGGGGGACAGGGGGGCTCTATGGCTACACCTTC. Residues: CSAWGTGGLYGYTF. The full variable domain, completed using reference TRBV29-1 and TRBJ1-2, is SAVISQKPSRDICQRGTSLTIQCQVDSQVTMMFWYRQQPGQSLTLIATANQGSEATYESGFVIDKFPISRPNLTFSTLTVSNMSPEDSSIYLCSAWGTGGLYGYTFGSGTRLTVV.